Below, one T cell receptor beta chain is given with its context. This table comes from immunoSEQ multiplex PCR, and its TCRdb copy is limited to in-frame clones, with some not included. The sample lists about 84,000 clones, 95% to 98% occurring once. The sample originates from a study of technical replicates of blood from a handful of donors. Germline CDR1 is SQVTM and CDR2 is ANQGSEA. This CDR3 spans 14 amino acids. Trimming cost V 6 bases and J 5 bases, with 20 bases left between them. This chain links TRBV29-1 with TRBJ2-7, with D perhaps TRBD2 (6 bases). This clonotype was obtained from a human donor in good health. The sequencing sample was made of T cells isolated from PBMCs. The chain's CDR3 is CSVESPSVSNEQYF. CDR3 nucleotide sequence: TGCAGCGTCGAATCCCCTAGCGTAAGTAACGAGCAGTACTTC.